A single sample gave rise to the 31 T cell receptor beta chains below, sequenced in a study of radiotherapy plus CTLA-4 blockade in lung cancer. Clones were sequenced by immunoSEQ multiplex PCR, and TCRdb holds only the in-frame ones, with some missing. The sample yields roughly 120,000 clones, approximately 77% seen once. The input for sequencing was peripheral blood, taken from a patient treated with radiotherapy plus ipilimumab. The receptors here all came from a human donor with non-small cell lung cancer that progressed on radiotherapy plus ipilimumab. Some clones in this sample may be carry-over from other donors' samples.

This sequence joins TRBV2 and TRBJ2-4; D possibly corresponds to TRBD1 (5 bases). The germline CDR1 and CDR2 sequences are SNHLY and FYNNEI. V was shortened by 4 bases and J by 6 bases, with 16 bases between the two germline ends. The CDR3 covers 15 residues. CDR3 sequence reads: CASSAPGFVGNIQYF. The CDR3 nucleotides read TGTGCCAGCAGTGCCCCAGGGTTTGTCGGAAACATTCAGTACTTC.

The CDR3 DNA is TGTGCCAGCAGCTTATTGGGGGGAGGGGATCAGCCCCAGCATTTT. Translating gives CASSLLGGGDQPQHF. The chain links TRBV7-9 to TRBJ1-5; a possible D gene is TRBD1 (5 bases). The CDR3 sequence is 15 residues long. The germline gives CDR1 SEHNR, CDR2 FQNEAQ (reference sequence). V shed 2 bases and J shed 5 bases, with 13 bases lying between them.

V usage is TRBV18 and J usage is TRBJ1-1; perhaps TRBD1 as D (6 bases). The V end lost 3 bases, the J end lost 1 base, and 12 bases lay between the germline ends. The length of the CDR3 is 15 residues. The germline V gene encodes CDR1 KGHSH and CDR2 LQKENI. DNA of the CDR3: TGTGCCAGCTCACCGTGGACAGTCCGGAACACTGAAGCTTTCTTT. Translating gives CASSPWTVRNTEAFF.

The gene calls are TRBV7-8 and TRBJ2-7; TRBD2 agrees at 8 bases. The germline CDR1 and CDR2 sequences are SGHVS and FQNEAQ. V lost 3 bases and J lost 4; bases outside the gene matches: 8. The CDR3 has 15 amino acids. CDR3 region: CASSLFGGAGYEQYF. As DNA, the CDR3 is TGTGCCAGCAGCTTGTTCGGGGGGGCAGGTTACGAGCAGTACTTC.

The chain joins TRBV29-1 to TRBJ2-1; 8 nucleotides align to TRBD2. This CDR3 region has 16 residues. Trimming cost V 2 bases and J 8 bases; bases outside gene matches: 14. Germline lookup yields CDR1 SQVTM and CDR2 ANQGSEA. CDR3: CSVESGGTNYGDEQFF. The CDR3 nucleotides read TGCAGCGTTGAATCGGGGGGGACAAATTATGGCGATGAGCAGTTCTTC.

The chain employs TRBV30 and TRBJ2-2, with TRBD2 identical over 7 bases. The CDR3 is made up of 17 amino acids. With 1 base clipped from V and 0 bases from J, the junction kept 8 bases outside the gene matches. CDR1 and CDR2 (germline): GTSNPN, SVGIG (reference sequence). CDR3 in amino acids: CAWSGIGGTANTGELFF. CDR3 sequence (DNA): TGTGCCTGGAGTGGGATCGGGGGGACCGCGAACACCGGGGAGCTGTTTTTT.

This chain connects TRBV2 to TRBJ1-2, with D perhaps matching TRBD1 (6 bases). V was cut by 6 bases and J by 8 bases, with 16 bases left in between. The CDR3 has 13 residues. Germline CDR1 reads SNHLY; CDR2 reads FYNNEI. The CDR3 DNA reads TGTGCCAGCAGCCCCGTGGGGGGGCAGGGCTACACCTTC. Translation gives CASSPVGGQGYTF.

This chain links TRBV4-3 with TRBJ1-5; D remains unclear. The V gene's germline CDR1 is LGHNA and CDR2 YSLEER. V lost 3 bases, J lost 3 bases, and 6 bases lay in between. The CDR3 has 13 residues. CDR3 sequence reads: CASSQGPNQPQHF. The CDR3 DNA reads as TGCGCCAGCAGCCAGGGTCCCAATCAGCCCCAGCATTTT.

This rearrangement joins TRBV7-6 to TRBJ2-2, with D possibly matching TRBD2 (6 bases). Germline V gene lookup returns CDR1 SGHVS and CDR2 FNYEAQ. The CDR3 runs to 15 residues. V was shortened by 4 bases and J by 6 bases, with 15 bases between the two germline ends. Here the CDR3 DNA reads TGTGCCAGCAGCTCTATGGGGGGTAGATCCGGGGAGCTGTTTTTT. The encoded protein is CASSSMGGRSGELFF.

This sequence joins TRBV12-5 and TRBJ2-1; the D is unclear. The V gene lost 2 bases and the J gene lost 15 bases, with 11 bases spanning the gap. The CDR3 has 11 amino acids. Germline V gives CDR1 LGHNT, CDR2 FRNRAP. CDR3 protein: CASGLNLDRFF. The DNA of the CDR3 is TGTGCTAGTGGTTTGAACCTAGACCGGTTCTTC. Complete variable domain (other parts from reference TRBV12-5 and TRBJ2-1): DARVTQTPRHKVTEMGQEVTMRCQPILGHNTVFWYRQTMMQGLELLAYFRNRAPLDDSGMPKDRFSAEMPDATLATLKIQPSEPRDSAVYFCASGLNLDRFFGPGTRLTVL.

This clone has more than one count but fewer than ten. The chain couples TRBV7-2 to TRBJ2-3, with TRBD2 matching over 9 bases. This CDR3 spans 15 amino acids. The V gene end was trimmed by 4 bases and the J gene end by 5 bases; junction bases not matched to a gene: 7. From germline, CDR1 is SGHTA and CDR2 FQGNSA. In DNA form, the CDR3 reads TGTGCCAGCAGCTCAGGGCGGGGGGGCCAAGATACGCAGTATTTT. It encodes CASSSGRGGQDTQYF.

The V gene is TRBV5-1, the J gene TRBJ2-5; D unresolved. Germline-derived CDR1 and CDR2 are SGHRS and YFSETQ. CDR3 length: 11 residues. V was cut by 4 bases and J by 7 bases, with 8 bases left in between. The CDR3 loop reads CASSPPGTQYF. Written as DNA, the CDR3 is TGCGCCAGCAGCCCCCCCGGGACCCAGTACTTC.

The V call is TRBV4-2, the J call TRBJ1-2, with D perhaps matching TRBD1 (5 bases). This CDR3 spans 14 amino acids. Germline CDR1 LGHNA, CDR2 YNFKEQ. Trimming cost V 0 bases and J 3 bases, with 8 bases left between them. CDR3 amino acids: CASSQDPGYYGYTF. The DNA of the CDR3 is TGTGCCAGCAGCCAAGATCCAGGGTACTATGGCTACACCTTC.

The chain recombines TRBV11-2 with TRBJ2-3; TRBD2 agrees at 9 bases. CDR3 length: 16 amino acids. The V and J ends lost 4 bases and 13 bases, in that order; junction bases with no gene match: 18. Germline V gene lookup returns CDR1 SGHAT and CDR2 FQNNGV. The CDR3 nucleotides read TGTGCCAGCAGCTCAAGTCAGATAGCGGGGGCTCGGATGGAGTATTTT. Residues: CASSSSQIAGARMEYF.

This clone was observed once. This chain links TRBV2 with TRBJ1-2; a possible D gene is TRBD1 (5 bases). The CDR3 runs 13 residues. The ends were cut back, 1 base at V and 7 bases at J, with 10 bases in the middle. Germline assignment: CDR1 SNHLY and CDR2 FYNNEI. The CDR3 loop reads CASSEERGAGYTF. CDR3 DNA: TGTGCCAGCAGTGAAGAGAGAGGGGCTGGCTACACCTTC.

The chain recombines TRBV2 with TRBJ2-2; TRBD2 aligns across 16 bases. The ends lost 0 bases at V and 4 bases at J; junction bases unmatched: 8. The CDR3 has 20 residues. Germline V lookup: CDR1 SNHLY, CDR2 FYNNEI. CDR3 bases: TGTGCCAGCAGTGAAGCCCCCGGGACTAGCGGGGGGGCGAGCACCGGGGAGCTGTTTTTT. Amino acids: CASSEAPGTSGGASTGELFF. The whole variable domain, remainder taken from reference TRBV2 and TRBJ2-2, is EPEVTQTPSHQVTQMGQEVILRCVPISNHLYFYWYRQILGQKVEFLVSFYNNEISEKSEIFDDQFSVERPDGSNFTLKIRSTKLEDSAMYFCASSEAPGTSGGASTGELFFGEGSRLTVL.

This rearrangement joins TRBV5-1 to TRBJ2-5, with 8 bases identical to TRBD2. V was clipped by 0 bases and J by 4 bases; unmatched bases: 5. CDR1 is SGHRS, CDR2 YFSETQ, per germline. The CDR3 runs to 15 residues. The chain's CDR3 is CASSLVVGGGETQYF. The CDR3 bases are TGCGCCAGCAGCTTGGTGGTCGGGGGGGGAGAGACCCAGTACTTC.

The chain combines TRBV27 with TRBJ1-2, with 7 bases lining up with TRBD1. V dropped 3 bases and J dropped 4; count of bases not matched to a gene: 5. Germline CDR1 reads MNHEY; CDR2 reads SMNVEV (reference sequence). This CDR3 is built from 14 residues. The CDR3: CASSFTGTVYGYTF. In nucleotides, the CDR3 is TGTGCCAGCAGTTTTACGGGGACAGTCTATGGCTACACCTTC.

The chain employs TRBV4-2 and TRBJ1-2; 7 bases match TRBD1. Germline lookup yields CDR1 LGHNA and CDR2 YNFKEQ. This CDR3 is 16 amino acids long. Trimming removed 3 bases from V and 2 bases from J; junction bases left unmatched: 9. For the CDR3, the DNA is TGTGCCAGCAGCCATAGGGTTGGGACAGAAAACTATGGCTACACCTTC. Amino acid sequence: CASSHRVGTENYGYTF.

The chain combines TRBV10-3 with TRBJ1-2; TRBD1 matches 12 bases. The CDR3 has 13 amino acids. The ends lost 4 bases at V and 12 bases at J; junction bases unmatched: 6. Germline CDR1 and CDR2: ENHRY and SYGVKD. CDR3 in amino acids: CAISGGQGARDTF. CDR3 DNA sequence: TGTGCCATCAGTGGGGGACAGGGGGCTCGGGACACCTTC.

The chain combines TRBV5-1 with TRBJ2-5; 8 bases map to TRBD2. The CDR3 totals 14 residues. Germline V gene sequence: CDR1 SGHRS, CDR2 YFSETQ. The junction had 5 bases not matched to a gene; V was cut back by 4 bases and J by 3 bases. CDR3 region: CASSPGGYEETQYF. Here the CDR3 DNA reads TGCGCCAGCAGCCCGGGGGGGTATGAAGAGACCCAGTACTTC.

This clone was counted a single time. V and J are TRBV19 and TRBJ1-4; the match to TRBD1 covers 8 bases. Germline lookup yields CDR1 LNHDA and CDR2 SQIVND (reference sequence). Germline trimming cut 0 bases from V and 11 bases from J; bases unmatched to any gene: 11. The CDR3 extends over 16 amino acids. CDR3 sequence (DNA): TGTGCCAGTAGTATAGAGGTCGGCCAGGGGGCGCGGAAACTGTTTTTT. Translation gives CASSIEVGQGARKLFF.

The chain joins TRBV5-6 to TRBJ1-1; D possibly corresponds to TRBD1 (5 bases). CDR1 is SGHDT and CDR2 is YYEEEE in the germline V gene. The CDR3 has 14 residues. Between the trimmed V and J ends, which lost 4 bases and 6 bases, there was a span of 16 bases. CDR3 sequence (DNA): TGTGCCAGCAGCCGTGGGGGGACGAGGGCTGAAGCTTTCTTT. The encoded protein is CASSRGGTRAEAFF.

Remarks on this clone: An end of the junction does not agree with germline; a read error may underlie this. The same CDR3 arises from other DNA sequences in this sample as well. The CDR3 loop reads CASSLEIVSPLHF. CDR3 nucleotides: TGTGCCAGCAGCTTGGAAATTGTTTCACCCCTCCACTTT. The V and J genes are TRBV5-1 and TRBJ1-6; D call uncertain. The CDR3 consists of 13 residues. The V gene's germline CDR1 is SGHRS and CDR2 YFSETQ.

J is TRBJ1-2 and V is TRBV20-1; no reliable D call. This CDR3 is built from 11 residues. Germline lookup yields CDR1 DFQATT and CDR2 SNEGSKA (reference sequence). V lost 3 bases and J 8 bases, leaving 10 bases between the germline ends. CDR3 DNA: TGCAGTGCTAGGTCAGCAGACGGCTACACCTTC. This codes for CSARSADGYTF.

J is TRBJ2-7 and V is TRBV25-1; D unresolved. This CDR3 contains 11 residues. V was clipped by 8 bases and J by 6 bases, with 11 bases between them. Germline CDR1 reads MGHDK; CDR2 reads SYGVNS. Here the CDR3 DNA reads TGTGCCAGCTCTAACCTCCTCGAGCAGTACTTC. Protein product: CASSNLLEQYF.

For the CDR3, the DNA is TGTGCCAGCAGCTTAGATGCTAGCGGGGGGGCAGAGACCCAGTACTTC. It yields the protein CASSLDASGGAETQYF. The chain joins TRBV7-2 to TRBJ2-5, with 12 bases matching TRBD2. CDR1 is SGHTA, CDR2 FQGNSA, per germline. V lost 1 base, J lost 4 bases, and 4 bases stayed unmatched. CDR3 length: 16 amino acids. The full variable domain, in which reference TRBV7-2 and TRBJ2-5 provide the parts outside the CDR3, is GAGVSQSPSNKVTEKGKDVELRCDPISGHTALYWYRQSLGQGLEFLIYFQGNSAPDKSGLPSDRFSAERTGGSVSTLTIQRTQQEDSAVYLCASSLDASGGAETQYFGPGTRLLVL.

This chain uses TRBV18 with TRBJ2-3, with D tentatively TRBD1 (5 bases). The CDR3 sequence is 14 residues long. The V end lost 3 bases, the J end lost 2 bases, and 9 bases lay between the germline ends. The germline gives CDR1 KGHSH, CDR2 LQKENI. The CDR3 loop is CASSPRQNTDTQYF. The CDR3 coding sequence is TGTGCCAGCTCACCCAGACAGAACACAGATACGCAGTATTTT.

This rearrangement joins TRBV4-3 to TRBJ2-1; D is uncertain. The germline V gene has CDR1 LGHNA and CDR2 YSLEER. The CDR3 runs to 16 residues. The V and J ends lost 0 bases and 0 bases respectively, with 9 bases between them. CDR3 sequence (DNA): TGCGCCAGCAGCCAAGATATACAAAGCTCCTACAATGAGCAGTTCTTC. Amino acids: CASSQDIQSSYNEQFF.

The V gene is TRBV7-9, the J gene TRBJ2-7; tentatively, D is TRBD2 (6 bases). This CDR3 has 15 amino acids. Germline V gene data show CDR1 as SEHNR and CDR2 as FQNEAQ (reference sequence). V was pared by 6 bases and J by 1 base, with 16 bases between. The CDR3 nucleotides read TGTGCCAGCAGTCCCGGAGGAGGGAGATCCTACGAGCAGTACTTC. Its translation: CASSPGGGRSYEQYF.

This clone was found once. The chain joins TRBV4-3 to TRBJ2-3; D is undetermined. The germline CDR1 and CDR2 sequences are LGHNA and YSLEER. The CDR3 runs to 15 residues. Trimming removed 3 bases at V and 6 bases at J, with 16 bases between. CDR3 sequence: CASSHSLAVVDTQYF. CDR3 coding DNA: TGCGCCAGCAGCCACTCATTGGCGGTTGTGGATACGCAGTATTTT.